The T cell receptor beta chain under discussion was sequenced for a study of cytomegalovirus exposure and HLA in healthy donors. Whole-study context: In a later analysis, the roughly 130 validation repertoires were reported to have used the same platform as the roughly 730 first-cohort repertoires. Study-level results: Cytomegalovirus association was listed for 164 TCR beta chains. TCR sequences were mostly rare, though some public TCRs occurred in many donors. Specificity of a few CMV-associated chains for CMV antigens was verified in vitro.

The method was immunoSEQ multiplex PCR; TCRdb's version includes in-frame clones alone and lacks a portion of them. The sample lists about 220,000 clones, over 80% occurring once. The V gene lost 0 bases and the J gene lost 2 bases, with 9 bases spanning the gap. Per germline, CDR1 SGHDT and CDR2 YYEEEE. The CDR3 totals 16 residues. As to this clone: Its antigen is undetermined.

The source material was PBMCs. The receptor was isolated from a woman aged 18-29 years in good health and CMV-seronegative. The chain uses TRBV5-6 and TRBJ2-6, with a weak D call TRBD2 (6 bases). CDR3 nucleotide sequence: TGTGCCAGCAGCTTGGCCGGGGGAGCTGGGGCCAACGTCCTGACTTTC. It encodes CASSLAGGAGANVLTF. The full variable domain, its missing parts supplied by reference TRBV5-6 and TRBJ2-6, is DAGVTQSPTHLIKTRGQQVTLRCSPKSGHDTVSWYQQALGQGPQFIFQYYEEEERQRGNFPDRFSGHQFPNYSSELNVNALLLGDSALYLCASSLAGGAGANVLTFGAGSRLTVL.